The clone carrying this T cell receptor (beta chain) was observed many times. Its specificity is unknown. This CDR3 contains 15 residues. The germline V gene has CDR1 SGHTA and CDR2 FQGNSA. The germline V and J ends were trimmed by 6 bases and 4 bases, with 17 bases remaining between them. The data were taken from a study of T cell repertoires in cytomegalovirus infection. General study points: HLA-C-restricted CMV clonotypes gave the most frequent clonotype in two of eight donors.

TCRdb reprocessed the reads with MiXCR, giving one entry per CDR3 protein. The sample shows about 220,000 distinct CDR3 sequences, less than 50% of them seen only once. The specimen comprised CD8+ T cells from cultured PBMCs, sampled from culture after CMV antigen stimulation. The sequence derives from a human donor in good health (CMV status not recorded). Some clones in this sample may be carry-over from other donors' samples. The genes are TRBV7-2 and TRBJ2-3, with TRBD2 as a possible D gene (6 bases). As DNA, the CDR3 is TGTGCCAGCAGATATAAGGGCGGGATGGCAGATACGCAGTATTTT. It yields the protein CASRYKGGMADTQYF.